This is a list of T cell receptor beta chains from one sample in a study of blood T cell repertoires in COVID-19. Produced via immunoSEQ multiplex PCR; TCRdb's table is partial and in-frame only. This table has some 150,000 clones, about 84% appearing once. Sequencing was done on a sample of peripheral blood. Receptors were obtained from a woman older than 75 in a cohort sampled during active or convalescent COVID-19. The CDR3 runs from the conserved cysteine through the conserved F or W. D genes are given only for firm matches. Part of the rows lack a size; the others show once, few, many or a class for expanded clones.

V: TRBV7-9; size: .; D: TRBD2; J: TRBJ2-3; DNA: TGTGCCAGCAGCCGGACTAGCGGGGGGGAGGCGCAGTATTTT; CDR3: CASSRTSGGEAQYF
V: TRBV7-8; size: once; D: .; J: TRBJ1-1; DNA: TGTGCCAGCAAGAATAGGAGGAACACTGAAGCTTTCTTT; CDR3: CASKNRRNTEAFF
V: TRBV28; size: .; D: TRBD1; J: TRBJ2-4; DNA: TGTGCCAGCAGGTCCGGGACAGGGCGCCGCTTGCACATTCAGTACTTC; CDR3: CASRSGTGRRLHIQYF
V: TRBV28; size: .; D: TRBD1; J: TRBJ1-5; DNA: TGTGCCAGCAGTTTGGCAGGGGGCGGGCGCAATCAGCCCCAGCATTTT; CDR3: CASSLAGGGRNQPQHF
V: TRBV7-9; size: .; D: .; J: TRBJ2-5; DNA: TGTGCCAGCAGCTTAGCGAGCGCGGGGACTGGGATGGAGACCCAGTACTTC; CDR3: CASSLASAGTGMETQYF
V: TRBV30; size: .; D: .; J: TRBJ1-2; DNA: TGTGCCTGGAGTGTACAGACCTATGGCTACACCTTC; CDR3: CAWSVQTYGYTF
V: TRBV28; size: .; D: TRBD1; J: TRBJ1-4; DNA: TGTGCCAGCGGAAGTTGGACAGGGGCGACTAAGAATGAAAAACTGTTTTTT; CDR3: CASGSWTGATKNEKLFF
V: TRBV19; size: .; D: .; J: TRBJ1-1; DNA: TGTGCCAGTAGTATCCCACAGTACACTGAAGCTTTCTTT; CDR3: CASSIPQYTEAFF
V: TRBV28; size: once; D: TRBD2; J: TRBJ2-3; DNA: TGTGCCAGCAGTCCCCTCCATCTAGCGGGGAAAACAGATACGCAGTATTTT; CDR3: CASSPLHLAGKTDTQYF
V: TRBV6-1; size: .; D: .; J: TRBJ2-7; DNA: TGTGCCAGCAGTGATTCGCTTACTGAGCAGTACTTC; CDR3: CASSDSLTEQYF
V: TRBV19; size: .; D: .; J: TRBJ1-2; DNA: TGTGCCAGTAGTGCGGAGCCTGACAGACTCCTCAGCTATGGCTACACCTTC; CDR3: CASSAEPDRLLSYGYTF
V: TRBV6-5; size: .; D: TRBD1; J: TRBJ2-7; DNA: TGTGCCAGCAGATCCTCCGGGACAGGGGGCACTCCGCAGTACTTC; CDR3: CASRSSGTGGTPQYF
V: TRBV7-6; size: .; D: TRBD1; J: TRBJ2-2; DNA: TGTGCCAGCAGCTTCGGGGACAGGTGGACCGGGGAGCTGTTTTTT; CDR3: CASSFGDRWTGELFF
V: TRBV15; size: .; D: TRBD1; J: TRBJ2-3; DNA: TGTGCCACCAGCACTCAACAGGGACAGTGGGATACGCAGTATTTT; CDR3: CATSTQQGQWDTQYF
V: TRBV7-9; size: .; D: .; J: TRBJ2-5; DNA: TGTGCCAGCAGCTTAGTAGTCACAGCCAGACCCCCAGAGACCCAGTACTTC; CDR3: CASSLVVTARPPETQYF